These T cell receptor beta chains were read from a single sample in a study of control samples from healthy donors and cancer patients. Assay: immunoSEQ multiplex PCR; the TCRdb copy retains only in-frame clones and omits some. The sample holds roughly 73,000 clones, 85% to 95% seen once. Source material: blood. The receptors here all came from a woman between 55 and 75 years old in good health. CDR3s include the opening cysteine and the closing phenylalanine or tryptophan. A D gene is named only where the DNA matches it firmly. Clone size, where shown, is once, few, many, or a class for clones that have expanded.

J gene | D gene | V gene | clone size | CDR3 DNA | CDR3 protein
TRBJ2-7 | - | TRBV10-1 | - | TGCGCCAGCAGCGGAGGCCCGGGGGTCCTTTCCTACGAGCAGTACTTC | CASSGGPGVLSYEQYF
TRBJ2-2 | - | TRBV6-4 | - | TGTGCCAGCAGCCTTATCGTTAACGGGGAGCTGTTTTTT | CASSLIVNGELFF
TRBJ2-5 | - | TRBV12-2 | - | - | CASRVGRGTSGARETQYF
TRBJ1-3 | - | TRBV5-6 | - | TGTGCCAGCAGCCGAGGGCTTATCTCTGGAAACACCATATATTTT | CASSRGLISGNTIYF
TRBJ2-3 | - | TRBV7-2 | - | TGTGCCAGCAGATCAACAGATACGCAGTATTTT | CASRSTDTQYF
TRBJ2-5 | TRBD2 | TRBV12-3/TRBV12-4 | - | TGTGCCAGCAGCCGGGAGGGCCGGGAGACCCAGTACTTC | CASSREGRETQYF
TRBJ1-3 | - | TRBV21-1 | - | TGTGCCAGCAGACAGGCTTCTGGAAACACCATATATTTT | CASRQASGNTIYF
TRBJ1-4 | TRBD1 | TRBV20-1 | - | TGCAGTGCTAGTCCCAGGACAGGGATGGTGGAACTGTTTTTT | CSASPRTGMVELFF
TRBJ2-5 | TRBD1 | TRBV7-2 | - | TGTGCCAGCAGCTACGAGGACAGGGTCGAGACCCAGTACTTC | CASSYEDRVETQYF
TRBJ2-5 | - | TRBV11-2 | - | TGTGCCAGCAGTTACGGATTATCCAGAGAGACCCAGTACTTC | CASSYGLSRETQYF
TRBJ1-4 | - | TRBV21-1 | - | TGTGCCAGCAGCAGCGCTGCGGCTAATGAAAAACTGTTTTTT | CASSSAAANEKLFF
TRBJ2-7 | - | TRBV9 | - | TGTGCCAGCAGCGTAGAGGTGGGCCTCCCCTACGAGCAGTACTTC | CASSVEVGLPYEQYF
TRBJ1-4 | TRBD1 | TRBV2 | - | TGTGCCAGCAGTGACCGGGGGACAGGGCGGGAAAAACTGTTTTTT | CASSDRGTGREKLFF
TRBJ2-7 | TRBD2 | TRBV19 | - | TGTGCCAGTAGTATTTTTAGCGGGAGTTACGAGCAGTACTTC | CASSIFSGSYEQYF
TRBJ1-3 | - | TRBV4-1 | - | TGCGCCAGCAGCCACGTAGGGAGGTCTGGAAACACCATATATTTT | CASSHVGRSGNTIYF
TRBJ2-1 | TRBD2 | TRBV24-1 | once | TGTGCCACCAGTGATTCTGGGACTAGAGAGTACAATGAGCAGTTCTTC | CATSDSGTREYNEQFF
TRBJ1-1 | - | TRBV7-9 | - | TGTGCCAGCAGCACCATGGGGGCGAACACTGAAGCTTTCTTT | CASSTMGANTEAFF
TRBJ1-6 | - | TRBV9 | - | TGTGCCAGCAGCGCACAGGAGTGGGGTAATTCACCCCTCCACTTT | CASSAQEWGNSPLHF
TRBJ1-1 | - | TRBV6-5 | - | TGTGCCAGCAGACAGGGCCCGGTCCCTGAAGCTTTCTTT | CASRQGPVPEAFF
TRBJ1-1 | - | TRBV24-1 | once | TGTGCCACCAGTGATTTCGGTAACACTGAAGCTTTCTTT | CATSDFGNTEAFF
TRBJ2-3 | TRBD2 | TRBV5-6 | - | TGTGCCAGCAGCTTGTCAGGTCTAGCGGGAGGTACGCAGTATTTT | CASSLSGLAGGTQYF
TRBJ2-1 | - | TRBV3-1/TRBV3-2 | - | TGTGCCAGCAGCCAAGCCCCTCCGGGTCGGTATGAGCAGTTCTTC | CASSQAPPGRYEQFF
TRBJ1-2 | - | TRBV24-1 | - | TGTGCCACCAGTGACCAGGGGTTTGGGGGCTACACCTTC | CATSDQGFGGYTF
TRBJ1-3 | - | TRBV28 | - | TGTGCCACCATCTCGGGGGCTGGAAACACCATATATTTT | CATISGAGNTIYF
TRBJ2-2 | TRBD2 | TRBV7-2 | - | TGTGCCAGCAGCCAGCGGACTAGCGGGATCACCGGGGAGCTGTTTTTT | CASSQRTSGITGELFF
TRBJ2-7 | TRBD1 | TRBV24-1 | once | TGTGCCACCAGTGGGGGACAGGGGAATATTTACGAGCAGTACTTC | CATSGGQGNIYEQYF
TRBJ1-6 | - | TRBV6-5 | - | TGTGCCAGTCGGGCCTCGGCAAATTCACCCCTCCACTTT | CASRASANSPLHF
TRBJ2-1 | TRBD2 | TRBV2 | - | TGTGCCAGCAGGGAGACTAGCGTTTACAATGAGCAGTTCTTC | CASRETSVYNEQFF
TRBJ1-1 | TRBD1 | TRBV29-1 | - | TGCAGCGACCACAGGGGGAACACTGAAGCTTTCTTT | CSDHRGNTEAFF
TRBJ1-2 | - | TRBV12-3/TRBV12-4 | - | TGTGCCAGCAGCCCCGACAGCCCGTATGGCTACACCTTC | CASSPDSPYGYTF
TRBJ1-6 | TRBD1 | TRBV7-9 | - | TGTGCCAGCAGCTCCGACAGGGGGCTGATTTCACCCCTCCACTTT | CASSSDRGLISPLHF
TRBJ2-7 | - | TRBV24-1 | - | TGTGCCACCGGGGCGGAGGAGGAGCTACTAAGCTCCTACGAGCAGTACTTC | CATGAEEELLSSYEQYF
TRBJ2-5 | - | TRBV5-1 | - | TGCGCCAGCAGCTTAGGGACCCTTCGTCGGGAGACCCAGTACTTC | CASSLGTLRRETQYF
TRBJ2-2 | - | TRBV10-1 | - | TGCGCCAGAGCGCCCGGGAAGGGTGAAGCCGGGGAGCTGTTTTTT | CARAPGKGEAGELFF
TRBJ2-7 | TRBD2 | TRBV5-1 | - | TGCGCCAGCAGCTCCACCGGGACTAGTTCCTACGAGCAGTACTTC | CASSSTGTSSYEQYF
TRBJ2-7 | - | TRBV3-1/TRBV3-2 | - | TGTGCCAGCAGTGTACCCGAGCAGTACTTC | CASSVPEQYF
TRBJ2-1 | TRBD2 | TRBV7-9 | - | TGTGCCAGCAGCCCAGCGGGACCTACTAACAATGAGCAGTTCTTC | CASSPAGPTNNEQFF
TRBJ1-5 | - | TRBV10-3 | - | TGTGCCATCAGTGAGTCGGGGGGGAATCAGCCCCAGCATTTT | CAISESGGNQPQHF
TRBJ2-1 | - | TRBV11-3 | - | TGTGCCAGCAGCTTAGATCAAGGCGGTTCAAGCTCCTACAATGAGCAGTTCTTC | CASSLDQGGSSSYNEQFF
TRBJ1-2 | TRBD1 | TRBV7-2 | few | TGTGCCAGCAGACCGGGGGGACAGATTGGTATTGGCTACACCTTC | CASRPGGQIGIGYTF
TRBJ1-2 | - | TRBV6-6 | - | TGTGCCAGCAGTTACTCGGACCGAAACTATGGCTACACCTTC | CASSYSDRNYGYTF